The sequence of this T cell receptor (beta chain) was determined in a study of shared clonotypes between healthy human individuals. As for the study in general: Per-donor plates numbered three CD4 naive, three CD4 memory, two CD8 naive and one CD8 memory. Study observations and caveats: Estimated clonotype richness was generally higher in naive than memory subsets. The small donor group covered limited genetic and exposure diversity.

As regards this clone: Its antigen is as yet unknown.

V gave up 6 bases and J gave up 4 bases, with 16 bases separating them. The CDR3 consists of 14 residues. Germline V gives CDR1 ENHRY, CDR2 SYGVKD. Libraries were prepared by immunoSEQ multiplex PCR; TCRdb keeps only in-frame clonotypes and omits some of them. The profile shows some 1.5 million clones, roughly 97% of them singletons. What was sequenced was naive CD4+ T cells sorted from blood. Documented subset: CD45RA+ positively selected. This chain joins TRBV10-3 and TRBJ2-7; TRBD1 might be the D (6 bases). This receptor was identified in a man aged 30-40 years in good health. For the CDR3, the DNA is TGTGCCATCAGGGACCCGGACAGACCTTACGAGCAGTACTTC. Its translation: CAIRDPDRPYEQYF.